The sequence of this TCR beta chain was determined in a study of T cell responses to AZD1222 COVID-19 vaccine. Study outcomes and limitations: CD4 TCRs associated with vaccination spanned spike, dominating at 160-218 and 743-854.

The CDR3 extends over 14 amino acids. Germline loops: CDR1 MDHEN, CDR2 SYDVKM. Trimming took off 2 bases at V and 2 bases at J, with 6 bases between the two ends. TCRdb's copy holds only in-frame clones and misses some; the assay was immunoSEQ multiplex PCR. The sample has around 120,000 clones, about nine tenths seen once. A remark on this clone: Antigen unknown.

Sequenced material: peripheral blood, taken on day 0 of AZD1222 vaccination. The chain has TRBV28 and TRBJ1-4; no clear D gene. The source is an adult in good health. CDR3 loop: CASSLGQTNEKLFF. For the CDR3, the DNA is TGTGCCAGCAGTTTAGGTCAGACTAATGAAAAACTGTTTTTT.